The sequence of this T cell receptor beta chain was determined in a study of blood T cell repertoires in COVID-19. Overall study context: Some COVID-19 samples were acute and others convalescent; all came from the United States, Italy and Spain.

In the authors' workflow: The assay estimated nucleated cells by amplifying reference gene primers. TCRdb's copy holds only in-frame clones and misses some; the assay was immunoSEQ multiplex PCR. V, J and clone size are taken as reported in that table, and D and trimming were inferred from the DNA itself. The table includes 120,000 or so clones, over 75% detected once. Trimming took 3 bases from V and 0 from J; bases not matched to a gene: 9. Germline V gene lookup returns CDR1 PRHDT and CDR2 FYEKMQ (reference sequence). This CDR3 is built from 17 residues. This clone was seen only once. The specimen sequenced was peripheral blood. This receptor was identified in a man aged 50 to 59 with acute or convalescent COVID-19. The chain uses TRBV13 and TRBJ1-1; TRBD1 matches 8 bases. The CDR3 sequence is CASSFKTGVAVNTEAFF. The CDR3 DNA reads as TGTGCCAGCAGCTTCAAGACAGGGGTCGCGGTGAACACTGAAGCTTTCTTT. Based on the CDR3 plus reference TRBV13 and TRBJ1-1, the full variable domain is AAGVIQSPRHLIKEKRETATLKCYPIPRHDTVYWYQQGPGQDPQFLISFYEKMQSDKGSIPDRFSAQQFSDYHSELNMSSLELGDSALYFCASSFKTGVAVNTEAFFGQGTRLTVV.